The T cell receptor (beta chain) under discussion was sequenced for a study of T-cell reconstitution after alpha-beta-depleted transplantation in children. This clonotype was seen at least ten times. From germline, CDR1 is SQVTM and CDR2 ANQGSEA. The germline V and J ends were trimmed by 7 bases and 3 bases, with 12 bases remaining between them. CDR3 length equals 12 residues. Preparing the TCRbeta library involved the use of unique molecular identifiers. MiXCR was run by TCRdb on the PCR reads, yielding one entry per CDR3 protein. The sample consists of around 400,000 distinct CDR3 sequences, roughly 11% of them appearing once.

The chain couples TRBV29-1 to TRBJ1-1; D gene ambiguous. This receptor was taken from a human donor who donated a stem cell graft to a child with acute myeloid leukemia. Sequences were derived from PBMCs from the stem cell graft donor, sampled from the stem cell graft. In nucleotides, the CDR3 is TGCAGCGCCCCGGGCCCGGACACTGAAGCTTTCTTT. Translating gives CSAPGPDTEAFF. Full variable domain (outside the CDR3, taken from reference TRBV29-1 and TRBJ1-1): SAVISQKPSRDICQRGTSLTIQCQVDSQVTMMFWYRQQPGQSLTLIATANQGSEATYESGFVIDKFPISRPNLTFSTLTVSNMSPEDSSIYLCSAPGPDTEAFFGQGTRLTVV.